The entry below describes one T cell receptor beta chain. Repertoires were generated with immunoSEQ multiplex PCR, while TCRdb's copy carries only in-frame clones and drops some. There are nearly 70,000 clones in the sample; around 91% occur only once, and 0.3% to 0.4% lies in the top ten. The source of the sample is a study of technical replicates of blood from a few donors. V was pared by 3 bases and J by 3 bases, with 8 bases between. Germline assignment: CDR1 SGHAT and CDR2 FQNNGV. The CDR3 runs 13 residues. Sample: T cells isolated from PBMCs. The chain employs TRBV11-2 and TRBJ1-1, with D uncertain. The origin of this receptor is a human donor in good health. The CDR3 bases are TGTGCCAGCAGCTTCTCTTCTCACACTGAAGCTTTCTTT. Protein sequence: CASSFSSHTEAFF.